This T cell receptor (beta chain) emerged from a study of OX40 agonist ivuxolimab in advanced cancers. V was pared by 4 bases and J by 1 base, with 10 bases between. This CDR3 is built from 14 residues. The germline gives CDR1 SGHDN, CDR2 FVKESK. The assay was immunoSEQ multiplex PCR, and TCRdb's table has in-frame clones only and misses some. The sample lists approximately 120,000 clones, around 93% occurring once. V gene TRBV14 combines with J gene TRBJ1-1; D call uncertain. The source was CD4+ or CD8+ T cells sorted from blood, collected in a trial of the OX40 agonist ivuxolimab. This clonotype was obtained from an adult with an advanced solid tumor such as melanoma, head and neck, liver or kidney cancer. The CDR3 reads CASSRRTGNTEAFF. In DNA form, the CDR3 reads TGTGCCAGCAGCCGCCGGACGGGGAACACTGAAGCTTTCTTT.